This TCR beta chain comes out of a study of cytomegalovirus exposure and HLA in healthy donors. The PCR had 60 Vbeta and 13 Jbeta primers. TCRdb keeps only in-frame clones here, not all; method: immunoSEQ multiplex PCR. The sample table sets out approximately 75,000 clones. Points on this clone: Its matching antigen is unknown.

The germline CDR1 and CDR2 sequences are ENHRY and SYGVKD. The CDR3 runs 14 residues. V was trimmed by 4 bases and J by 0 bases, leaving 7 bases between them. Study-wide points: TCR beta chain V- and J-gene trimming was linked, in a later analysis, to a missense variant in DCLRE1C.

Sequencing was carried out using PBMCs. The chain carries TRBV10-3 and TRBJ2-1; the D is unclear. The clonotype originates from a man in his forties or fifties in good health and CMV-seronegative. CDR3 DNA: TGTGCCATCAGTGCTAAGAGCTCCTACAATGAGCAGTTCTTC. This translates into CAISAKSSYNEQFF.